The 16 T cell receptor beta chains given below trace back to one sample, sequenced in a study of cytomegalovirus exposure and HLA in healthy donors. The primer mix had 60 Vbeta and 13 Jbeta primers. The assay was immunoSEQ multiplex PCR, and TCRdb's table has in-frame clones only and misses some. The table includes about 230,000 clones, 75% to 90% detected once. The sequencing sample was made of PBMCs. The receptors derive from a woman younger than 30 in good health and CMV-seronegative.

The chain combines TRBV28 with TRBJ1-1; D not certain. The CDR3 length is 12 residues. Trimming stripped 5 bases from V and 7 bases from J, with 11 bases between. CDR1 is MDHEN and CDR2 is SYDVKM in the germline V gene. DNA for the CDR3: TGTGCCAGCAGTCTGCCAGGCTTTGAAGCTTTCTTT. This sequence encodes CASSLPGFEAFF. Full variable domain (remainder filled in from reference TRBV28 and TRBJ1-1): DVKVTQSSRYLVKRTGEKVFLECVQDMDHENMFWYRQDPGLGLRLIYFSYDVKMKEKGDIPEGYSVSREKKERFSLILESASTNQTSMYLCASSLPGFEAFFGQGTRLTVV.

The chain joins TRBV13 to TRBJ1-1; 7 bases are a match to TRBD1. Germline-derived CDR1 and CDR2 are PRHDT and FYEKMQ (reference sequence). With V trimmed by 1 base and J by 0 bases, 8 bases remained unmatched. The CDR3 contains 17 residues. The DNA of the CDR3 is TGTGCCAGCAGCTTAGAGGGACAGAAGATAATGAACACTGAAGCTTTCTTT. It is translated as CASSLEGQKIMNTEAFF.

The J gene is TRBJ2-2, the V gene TRBV4-3; tentative D call: TRBD2 (5 bases). Trimming shortened V by 0 bases and J by 9 bases, and 11 bases separated the two germline ends. This CDR3 has 14 residues. Germline V gene data show CDR1 as LGHNA and CDR2 as YSLEER. This chain's CDR3 is CASSQDRASRELFF. In DNA, the CDR3 is TGCGCCAGCAGCCAAGATCGGGCTAGCCGGGAGCTGTTTTTT.

This clone was seen only once. This sequence joins TRBV7-8 and TRBJ2-7; the match to TRBD1 covers 8 bases. Germline trimming cut 3 bases from V and 7 bases from J; bases unmatched to any gene: 8. The CDR3 runs to 14 residues. The germline V gene has CDR1 SGHVS and CDR2 FQNEAQ. CDR3 sequence reads: CASSLGRGPGEQYF. In nucleotides, the CDR3 is TGTGCCAGCAGCTTGGGCAGGGGGCCGGGAGAGCAGTACTTC.

This rearrangement joins TRBV6-1 to TRBJ2-1, with D perhaps TRBD2 (6 bases). The length of the CDR3 is 14 residues. Germline CDR1 MNHNS, CDR2 SASEGT. V gave up 3 bases and J gave up 4 bases, with 10 bases separating them. The CDR3 protein is CASSDRGTYNEQFF. CDR3 bases: TGTGCCAGCAGTGACCGGGGGACTTACAATGAGCAGTTCTTC.

Concerning this clone itself: At the DNA level, this CDR3 is encoded by other sequences in the same sample as well. CDR3 sequence: CASSLARGPGETQYF. The CDR3 DNA is TGTGCCAGCAGCTTAGCGCGGGGGCCCGGTGAGACCCAGTACTTC. The rearrangement joins TRBV7-9 to TRBJ2-5; D perhaps matches TRBD2 (7 bases). Trimming left V 0 bases short and J 5 bases short, with 13 bases between. This CDR3 has 15 amino acids. Germline CDR1 and CDR2: SEHNR and FQNEAQ (reference sequence).

The genes are TRBV7-3 and TRBJ2-1; 7 bases are shared with TRBD2. Germline CDR1 and CDR2: SGHTA and FQGTGA. The CDR3 loop spans 14 amino acids. With 5 bases clipped from V and 6 bases from J, the junction kept 7 bases outside the gene matches. In DNA form, the CDR3 reads TGTGCCAGCAGCGGTGGACTAGTCGGCAATGAGCAGTTCTTC. Residues: CASSGGLVGNEQFF.

The V call is TRBV7-9, the J call TRBJ2-7, with 10 positions matching TRBD2. Germline V CDR1 and CDR2: SEHNR, FQNEAQ (reference sequence). The CDR3 covers 16 residues. Germline trimming cut 5 bases from V and 5 bases from J; bases unmatched to any gene: 12. The CDR3: CASSGRESGGANEQYF. The CDR3 bases are TGTGCCAGCAGCGGGAGAGAGAGCGGGGGGGCGAACGAGCAGTACTTC.

The V gene is TRBV4-2, the J gene TRBJ2-7; 9 bases map to TRBD1. Trimming removed 1 base from V and 3 bases from J; junction bases left unmatched: 10. CDR3 size: 17 residues. Germline lookup yields CDR1 LGHNA and CDR2 YNFKEQ. CDR3 nucleotides: TGTGCCAGCAGCCAAGCCCTACCGGGACAGGGCTACTACGAGCAGTACTTC. Residues: CASSQALPGQGYYEQYF.

This chain connects TRBV2 to TRBJ2-7, with TRBD2 matching over 13 bases. The CDR3 extends over 16 amino acids. The germline V gene encodes CDR1 SNHLY and CDR2 FYNNEI. Unmatched junction bases numbered 8, after V lost 4 bases and J lost 5 bases. CDR3 protein: CASSVFLTSGGDEQYF. The DNA for the CDR3 is TGTGCCAGCAGTGTGTTCCTCACTAGCGGGGGGGACGAGCAGTACTTC.

This chain links TRBV20-1 with TRBJ2-3; TRBD2 matches at 11 bases. The V segment lost 8 bases and the J segment 6 bases; nucleotides outside the gene matches: 1. CDR1 and CDR2 (germline): DFQATT, SNEGSKA (reference sequence). The CDR3 consists of 11 residues. CDR3 amino acids: CSWTSGDTQYF. As DNA, the CDR3 is TGCAGTTGGACTAGCGGGGATACGCAGTATTTT.

This clone was picked up one time. The chain is built from TRBV6-5 and TRBJ2-1, with 8 bases matching TRBD2. The CDR3 extends over 15 amino acids. Unmatched junction bases numbered 7, after V lost 2 bases and J lost 7 bases. In germline, CDR1 is MNHEY, CDR2 SVGAGI. In DNA, the CDR3 is TGTGCCAGCAGTTACGTCGGGGGGGGGATTAATGAGCAGTTCTTC. Residues: CASSYVGGGINEQFF.

Remarks on this clone: Other DNA sequences in the sample encode the same CDR3. The chain joins TRBV11-2 to TRBJ1-1; D not resolved. V lost 1 base and J 5 bases, leaving 5 bases between the germline ends. CDR3 size: 12 residues. CDR1 SGHAT and CDR2 FQNNGV come from the germline V gene. Here the CDR3 DNA reads TGTGCCAGCAGCTTAGTAGAGACTGAAGCTTTCTTT. Its translation: CASSLVETEAFF.

This clone occurred once. Other DNA sequences in the same sample also yield this CDR3. CDR3 in DNA: TGTGCCAGCAGTTTACAGCGGGGGACCTACGAGCAGTACTTC. Encoded protein: CASSLQRGTYEQYF. The chain recombines TRBV27 with TRBJ2-7; TRBD2 agrees at 8 bases. V was pared by 2 bases and J by 2 bases, with 2 bases of the junction left unmatched. CDR1 and CDR2 from the germline V gene are MNHEY and SMNVEV (reference sequence). The CDR3 runs to 14 residues.

This sequence joins TRBV6-1 and TRBJ2-1; D ambiguous. The CDR3 runs 11 residues. Trimming removed 4 bases from V and 9 bases from J, with 7 bases in between. Germline CDR1 is MNHNS and CDR2 is SASEGT. The CDR3 here is CASSVVFEQFF. CDR3 DNA: TGTGCCAGCAGTGTAGTATTTGAGCAGTTCTTC.

In this sample, this clone turned up a few times. The V call is TRBV4-3, the J call TRBJ2-1; no reliable D call. The V end lost 5 bases, the J end lost 10 bases, and 18 bases lay between the germline ends. This CDR3 contains 14 residues. The germline V gene has CDR1 LGHNA and CDR2 YSLEER. DNA for the CDR3: TGCGCCAGCAGCAACTACCCTTCTACGCGAGAGCAGTTCTTC. Its translation is CASSNYPSTREQFF.